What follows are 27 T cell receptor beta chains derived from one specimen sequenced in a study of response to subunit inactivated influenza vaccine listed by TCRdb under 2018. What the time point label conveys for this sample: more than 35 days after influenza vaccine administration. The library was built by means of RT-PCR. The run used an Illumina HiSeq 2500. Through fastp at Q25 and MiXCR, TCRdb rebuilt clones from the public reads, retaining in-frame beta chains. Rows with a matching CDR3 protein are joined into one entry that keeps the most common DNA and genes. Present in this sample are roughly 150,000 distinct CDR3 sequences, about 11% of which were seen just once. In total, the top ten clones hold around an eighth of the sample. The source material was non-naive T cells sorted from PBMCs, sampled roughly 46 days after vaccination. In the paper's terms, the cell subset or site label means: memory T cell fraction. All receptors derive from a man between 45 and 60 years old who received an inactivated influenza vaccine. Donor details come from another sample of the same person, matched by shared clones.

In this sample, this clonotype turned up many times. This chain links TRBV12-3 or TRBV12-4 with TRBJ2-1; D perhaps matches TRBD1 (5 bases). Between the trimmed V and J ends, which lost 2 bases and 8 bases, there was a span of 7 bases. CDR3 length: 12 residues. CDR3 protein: CASSLWGDEQFF. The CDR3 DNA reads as TGTGCCAGCAGTTTATGGGGCGATGAGCAGTTCTTC.

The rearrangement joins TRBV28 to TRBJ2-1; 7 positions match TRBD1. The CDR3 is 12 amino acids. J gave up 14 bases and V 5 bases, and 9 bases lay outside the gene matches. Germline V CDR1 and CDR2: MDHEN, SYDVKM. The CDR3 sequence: CASSDPDRSKFF. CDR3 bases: TGTGCCAGCAGTGATCCGGACAGGTCTAAGTTCTTC.

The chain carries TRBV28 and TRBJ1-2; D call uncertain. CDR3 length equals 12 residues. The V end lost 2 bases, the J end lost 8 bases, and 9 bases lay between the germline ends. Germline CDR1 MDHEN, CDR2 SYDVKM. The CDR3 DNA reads TGTGCCAGCAGTTTAACTCTCGGGGGCTACACCTTC. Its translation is CASSLTLGGYTF.

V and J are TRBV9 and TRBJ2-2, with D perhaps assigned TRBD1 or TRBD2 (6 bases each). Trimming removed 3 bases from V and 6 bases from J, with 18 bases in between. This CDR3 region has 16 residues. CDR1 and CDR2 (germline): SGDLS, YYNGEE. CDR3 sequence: CASSAEPGAGPGELFF. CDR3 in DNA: TGTGCCAGCAGCGCGGAACCGGGGGCCGGCCCCGGGGAGCTGTTTTTT.

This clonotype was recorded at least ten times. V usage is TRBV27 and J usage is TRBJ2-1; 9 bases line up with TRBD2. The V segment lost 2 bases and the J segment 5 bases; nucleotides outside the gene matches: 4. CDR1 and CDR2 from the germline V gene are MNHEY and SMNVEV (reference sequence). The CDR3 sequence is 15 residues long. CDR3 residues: CASSLLAGRDNEQFF. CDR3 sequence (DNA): TGTGCCAGCAGTTTACTAGCGGGAAGGGACAATGAGCAGTTCTTC.

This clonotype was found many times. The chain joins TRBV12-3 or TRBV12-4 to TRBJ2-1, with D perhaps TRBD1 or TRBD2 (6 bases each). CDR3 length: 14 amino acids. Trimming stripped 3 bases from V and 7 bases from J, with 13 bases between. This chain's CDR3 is CASSLEGGRNEQFF. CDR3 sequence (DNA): TGTGCCAGCAGTTTGGAGGGGGGCCGGAATGAGCAGTTCTTC.

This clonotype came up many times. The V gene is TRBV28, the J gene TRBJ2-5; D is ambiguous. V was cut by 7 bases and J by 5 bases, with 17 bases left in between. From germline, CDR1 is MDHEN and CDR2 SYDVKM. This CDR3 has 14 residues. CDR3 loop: CASKSGPSVETQYF. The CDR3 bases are TGTGCCAGCAAGTCTGGGCCGTCTGTGGAGACCCAGTACTTC.

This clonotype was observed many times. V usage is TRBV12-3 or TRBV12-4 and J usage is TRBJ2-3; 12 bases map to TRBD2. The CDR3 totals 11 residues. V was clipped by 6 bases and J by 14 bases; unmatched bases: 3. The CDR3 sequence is CASRTSGGTYF. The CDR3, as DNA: TGTGCCAGCAGAACTAGCGGGGGGACGTATTTT.

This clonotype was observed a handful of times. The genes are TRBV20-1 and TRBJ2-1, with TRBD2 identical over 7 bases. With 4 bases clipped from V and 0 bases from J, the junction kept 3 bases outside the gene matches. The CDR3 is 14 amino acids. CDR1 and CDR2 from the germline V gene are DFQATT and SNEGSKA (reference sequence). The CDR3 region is CSAMSGDSYNEQFF. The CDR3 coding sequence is TGCAGTGCTATGAGCGGGGACTCCTACAATGAGCAGTTCTTC.

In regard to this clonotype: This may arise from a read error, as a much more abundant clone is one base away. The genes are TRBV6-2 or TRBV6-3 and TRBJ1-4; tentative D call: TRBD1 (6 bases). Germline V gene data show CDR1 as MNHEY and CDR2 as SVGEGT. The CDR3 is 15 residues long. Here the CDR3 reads CASSRLGTSNKKLFF. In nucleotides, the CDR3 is TGTGCCAGCAGTCGACTCGGGACATCTAATAAAAAACTGTTTTTT.

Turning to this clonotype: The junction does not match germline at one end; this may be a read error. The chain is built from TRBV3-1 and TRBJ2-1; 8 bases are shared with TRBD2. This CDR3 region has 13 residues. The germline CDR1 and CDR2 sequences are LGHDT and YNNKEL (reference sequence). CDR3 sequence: CASSLNSGTSLIF. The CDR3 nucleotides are TGTGCCAGCAGCCTTAATTCCGGGACTAGTCTCATCTTC.

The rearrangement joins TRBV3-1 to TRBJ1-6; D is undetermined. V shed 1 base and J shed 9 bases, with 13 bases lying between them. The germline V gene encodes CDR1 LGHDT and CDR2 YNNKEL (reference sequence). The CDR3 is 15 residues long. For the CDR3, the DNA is TGTGCCAGCAGCCAAGCGGACCGACTGGGTTCACCCCTCCACTTT. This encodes CASSQADRLGSPLHF.

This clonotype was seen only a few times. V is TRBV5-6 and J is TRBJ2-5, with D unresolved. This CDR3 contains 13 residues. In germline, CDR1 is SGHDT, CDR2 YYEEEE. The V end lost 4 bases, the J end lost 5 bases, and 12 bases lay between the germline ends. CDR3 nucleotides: TGTGCCAGCAGCATCGGAATGGGCGAGACCCAGTACTTC. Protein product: CASSIGMGETQYF.

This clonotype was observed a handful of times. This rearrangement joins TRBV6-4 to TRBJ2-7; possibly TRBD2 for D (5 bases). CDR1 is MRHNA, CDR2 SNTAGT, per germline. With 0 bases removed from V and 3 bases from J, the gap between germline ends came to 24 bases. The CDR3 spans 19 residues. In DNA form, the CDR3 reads TGTGCCAGCAGTGACTCATCTGGGTCCTCTCCCCCCGACTACTACGAGCAGTACTTC. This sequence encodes CASSDSSGSSPPDYYEQYF.

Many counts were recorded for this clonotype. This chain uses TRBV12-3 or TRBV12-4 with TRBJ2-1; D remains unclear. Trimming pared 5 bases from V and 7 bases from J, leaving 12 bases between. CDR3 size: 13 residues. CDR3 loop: CASSPMRQNEQFF. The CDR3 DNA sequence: TGTGCCAGCAGTCCCATGCGGCAGAATGAGCAGTTCTTC.

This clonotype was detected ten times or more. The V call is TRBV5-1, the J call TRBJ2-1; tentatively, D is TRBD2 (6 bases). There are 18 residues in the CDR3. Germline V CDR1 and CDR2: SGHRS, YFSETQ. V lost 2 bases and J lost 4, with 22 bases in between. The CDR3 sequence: CASSFRPGGVKIYNEQFF. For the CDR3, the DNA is TGCGCCAGCAGCTTTCGTCCGGGCGGGGTCAAAATTTACAATGAGCAGTTCTTC.

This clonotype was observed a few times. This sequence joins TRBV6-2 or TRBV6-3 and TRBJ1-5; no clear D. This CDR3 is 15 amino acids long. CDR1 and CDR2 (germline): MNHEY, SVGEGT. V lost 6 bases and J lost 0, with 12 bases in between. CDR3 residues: CASRRPGGSNQPQHF. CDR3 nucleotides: TGTGCCAGCAGGCGCCCAGGCGGTAGCAATCAGCCCCAGCATTTT.

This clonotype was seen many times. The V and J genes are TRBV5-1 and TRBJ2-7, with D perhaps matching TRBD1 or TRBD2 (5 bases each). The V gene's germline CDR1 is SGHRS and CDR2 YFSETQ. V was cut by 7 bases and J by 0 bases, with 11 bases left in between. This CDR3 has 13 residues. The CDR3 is CASHNGGSYEQYF. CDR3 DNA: TGCGCCAGCCATAATGGGGGCTCCTACGAGCAGTACTTC.

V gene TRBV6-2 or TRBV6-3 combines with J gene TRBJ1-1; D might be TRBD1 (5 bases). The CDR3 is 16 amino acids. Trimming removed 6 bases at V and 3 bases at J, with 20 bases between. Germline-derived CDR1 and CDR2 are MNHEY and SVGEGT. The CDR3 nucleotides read TGTGCCAGCAGCTATGGGACGTTCGGCGCTCACACTGAAGCTTTCTTT. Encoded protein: CASSYGTFGAHTEAFF.

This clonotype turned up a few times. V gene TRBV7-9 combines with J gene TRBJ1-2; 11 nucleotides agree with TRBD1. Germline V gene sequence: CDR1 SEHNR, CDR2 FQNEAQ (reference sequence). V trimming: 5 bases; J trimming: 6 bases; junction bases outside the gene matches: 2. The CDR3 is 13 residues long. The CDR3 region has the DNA TGTGCCAGCAGCGTGGGACAGGGGGATGGCTACACCTTC. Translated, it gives CASSVGQGDGYTF.

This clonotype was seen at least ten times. The CDR3 nucleotides read TGCGCCAGCAGCTTGGCAAGGCAGGGAACAGATACGCAGTATTTT. It encodes CASSLARQGTDTQYF. The chain links TRBV5-1 to TRBJ2-3; maybe TRBD1 (5 bases). The CDR3 length is 15 residues. Per the germline V gene, CDR1 is SGHRS and CDR2 is YFSETQ. V lost 0 bases to trimming and J lost 3 bases, with 11 bases between them.

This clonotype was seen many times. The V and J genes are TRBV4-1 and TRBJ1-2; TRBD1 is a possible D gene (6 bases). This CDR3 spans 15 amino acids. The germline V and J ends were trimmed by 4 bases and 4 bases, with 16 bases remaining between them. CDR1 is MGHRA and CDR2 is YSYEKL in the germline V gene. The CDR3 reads CASSLHRDDGYGYTF. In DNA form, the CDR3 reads TGCGCCAGCAGCCTGCACAGGGACGATGGCTATGGCTACACCTTC.

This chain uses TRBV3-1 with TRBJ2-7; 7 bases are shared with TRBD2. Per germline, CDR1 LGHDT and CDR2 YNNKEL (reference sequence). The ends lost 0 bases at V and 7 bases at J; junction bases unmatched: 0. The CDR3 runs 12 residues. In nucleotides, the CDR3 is TGTGCCAGCAGCCAAGAGGGAGGGGAGCAGTACTTC. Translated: CASSQEGGEQYF.

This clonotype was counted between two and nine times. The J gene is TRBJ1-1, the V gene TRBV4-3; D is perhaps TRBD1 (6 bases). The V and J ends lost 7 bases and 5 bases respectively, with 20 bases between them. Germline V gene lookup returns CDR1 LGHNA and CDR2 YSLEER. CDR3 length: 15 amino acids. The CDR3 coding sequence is TGCGCCAGCACCCTTACCCGGGGGAGGGGGACTGAAGCTTTCTTT. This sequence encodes CASTLTRGRGTEAFF.

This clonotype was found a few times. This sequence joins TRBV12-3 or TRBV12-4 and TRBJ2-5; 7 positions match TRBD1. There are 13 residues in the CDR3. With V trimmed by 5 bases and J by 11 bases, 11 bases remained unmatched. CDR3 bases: TGTGCCAGCAGTCGACAGGGTTTGCAAGAGCAGTACTTC. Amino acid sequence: CASSRQGLQEQYF.

DNA for the CDR3: TGTGCCAGCAGCGTAGGACACTCGCCCCTAGAGACCCAGTACTTC. Translation: CASSVGHSPLETQYF. This chain connects TRBV9 to TRBJ2-5; D is unclear. V dropped 0 bases and J dropped 4 bases, with 13 bases sitting between them. This CDR3 comprises 15 residues. The germline V gene encodes CDR1 SGDLS and CDR2 YYNGEE.

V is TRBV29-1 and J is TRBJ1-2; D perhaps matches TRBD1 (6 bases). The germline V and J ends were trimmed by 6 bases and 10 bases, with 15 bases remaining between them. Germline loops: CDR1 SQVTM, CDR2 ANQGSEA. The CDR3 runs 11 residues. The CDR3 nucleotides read TGCAGCGTCGCTTCGGGGGGGCTCTACACCTTC. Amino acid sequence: CSVASGGLYTF.